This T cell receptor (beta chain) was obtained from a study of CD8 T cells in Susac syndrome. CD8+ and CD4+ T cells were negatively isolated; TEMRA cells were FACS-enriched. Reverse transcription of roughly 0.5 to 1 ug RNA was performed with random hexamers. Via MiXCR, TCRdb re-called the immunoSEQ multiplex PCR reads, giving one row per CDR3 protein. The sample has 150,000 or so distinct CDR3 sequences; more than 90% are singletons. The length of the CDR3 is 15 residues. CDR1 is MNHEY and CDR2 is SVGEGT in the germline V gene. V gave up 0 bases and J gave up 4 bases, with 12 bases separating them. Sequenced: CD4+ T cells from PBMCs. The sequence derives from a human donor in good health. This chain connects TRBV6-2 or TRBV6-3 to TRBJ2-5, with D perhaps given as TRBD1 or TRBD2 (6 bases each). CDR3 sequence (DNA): TGTGCCAGCAGTTACTCGAAAGGAGGGGGAGAGACCCAGTACTTC. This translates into CASSYSKGGGETQYF.